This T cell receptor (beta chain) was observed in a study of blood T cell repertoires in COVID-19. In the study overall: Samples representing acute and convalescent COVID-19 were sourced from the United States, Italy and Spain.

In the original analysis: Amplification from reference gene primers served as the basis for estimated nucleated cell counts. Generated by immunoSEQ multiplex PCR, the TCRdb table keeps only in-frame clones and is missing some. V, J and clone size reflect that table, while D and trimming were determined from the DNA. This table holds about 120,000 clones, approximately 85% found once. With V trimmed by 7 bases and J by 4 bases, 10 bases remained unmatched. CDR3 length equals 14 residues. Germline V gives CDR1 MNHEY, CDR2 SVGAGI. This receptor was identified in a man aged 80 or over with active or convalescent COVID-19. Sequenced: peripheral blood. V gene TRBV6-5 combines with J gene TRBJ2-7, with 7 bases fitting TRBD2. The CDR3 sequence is CASIRAGASYEQYF. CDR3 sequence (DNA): TGTGCCAGCATTCGCGCGGGAGCCTCATACGAGCAGTACTTC.